The 8 T cell receptor beta chains below come from one sample, sequenced in a study of human T cells and chemical hapten exposure. Time point given: pre-sensitization, week 0. Documented treatment: therapeutic diphenylcyclopropenone sensitization with weekly scalp DPC. From the RACE reads, TCRdb called clonotypes with MiXCR, one entry per CDR3 protein. Here the sample spans about 180,000 distinct CDR3 sequences, roughly 30% being singletons. The sequencing used whole blood, collected in connection with sensitization to the hapten diphenylcyclopropenone (DPC). Receptors were obtained from a woman in her thirties with alopecia areata. Some clones in this sample may be carry-over from other donors' samples.

This clonotype has just a few counts. The chain is built from TRBV5-1 and TRBJ1-4, with D tentatively TRBD1 (6 bases). Germline-derived CDR1 and CDR2 are SGHRS and YFSETQ. The CDR3 has 15 amino acids. V lost 0 bases, J lost 7 bases, and 13 bases lay in between. DNA for the CDR3: TGCGCCAGCAGCTTGGATGGGGGGCTGGGTGAAAAACTGTTTTTT. Translation gives CASSLDGGLGEKLFF.

This chain uses TRBV27 with TRBJ2-7, with D tentatively TRBD2 (5 bases). This CDR3 spans 14 amino acids. Between the trimmed V and J ends, which lost 6 bases and 3 bases, there was a span of 15 bases. CDR1 and CDR2 (germline): MNHEY, SMNVEV (reference sequence). The CDR3 sequence: CASSSLGRGYEQYF. CDR3 bases: TGTGCCAGCAGCTCCCTCGGACGGGGCTACGAGCAGTACTTC.

In its sample, this clonotype was seen once. This sequence joins TRBV28 and TRBJ2-1, with 8 bases that match TRBD2. V was pared by 6 bases and J by 8 bases, with 12 bases of the junction left unmatched. Germline V gives CDR1 MDHEN, CDR2 SYDVKM. This CDR3 comprises 15 residues. In DNA, the CDR3 is TGTGCCAGCAGCTTACCGGGACTAGGGGTTGATGAGCAGTTCTTC. It yields the protein CASSLPGLGVDEQFF.

V is TRBV10-2 and J is TRBJ1-2; TRBD1 aligns across 12 bases. CDR1 and CDR2 (germline): WSHSY, SAAADI. The CDR3 sequence is 18 residues long. The V and J ends lost 0 bases and 8 bases, in that order; junction bases with no gene match: 13. CDR3: CASSESTARGQGARGYTF. The CDR3 DNA follows: TGCGCCAGCAGTGAGTCGACCGCTCGGGGACAGGGGGCCCGGGGCTACACCTTC.

The genes are TRBV10-3 and TRBJ2-3; 10 bases line up with TRBD2. There are 16 residues in the CDR3. V lost 6 bases and J lost 0; bases outside the gene matches: 6. The germline V gene encodes CDR1 ENHRY and CDR2 SYGVKD. DNA for the CDR3: TGTGCCATCAGCAGGACTAGCGGTGAGAGCACAGATACGCAGTATTTT. Its protein is CAISRTSGESTDTQYF.

The chain joins TRBV12-3 or TRBV12-4 to TRBJ1-4, with TRBD1 identical over 7 bases. Unmatched junction bases numbered 4, after V lost 1 base and J lost 8 bases. CDR3 length: 14 residues. The CDR3 spells CASSLETGREKLFF. The CDR3 bases are TGTGCCAGCAGTTTAGAGACAGGGAGAGAAAAACTGTTTTTT.

This clonotype was observed a few times. Here the CDR3 reads CASRTGAGGDSPLHF. Written as DNA, the CDR3 is TGTGCATCGAGGACAGGGGCCGGGGGAGATTCACCCCTCCACTTT. V is TRBV18 and J is TRBJ1-6; 9 bases are a match to TRBD1. The germline gives CDR1 KGHSH, CDR2 LQKENI. CDR3 size: 15 residues.

The chain is built from TRBV28 and TRBJ2-3, with a tentative D call TRBD2 (5 bases). The V gene's germline CDR1 is MDHEN and CDR2 SYDVKM. The CDR3 consists of 15 residues. V lost 4 bases and J lost 6, with 17 bases in between. The DNA of the CDR3 is TGTGCCAGCAGTTCGATTGGACTCCCAGTCGATACGCAGTATTTT. Amino acids: CASSSIGLPVDTQYF. The complete variable domain, with remaining parts taken from reference TRBV28 and TRBJ2-3, reads DVKVTQSSRYLVKRTGEKVFLECVQDMDHENMFWYRQDPGLGLRLIYFSYDVKMKEKGDIPEGYSVSREKKERFSLILESASTNQTSMYLCASSSIGLPVDTQYFGPGTRLTVL.